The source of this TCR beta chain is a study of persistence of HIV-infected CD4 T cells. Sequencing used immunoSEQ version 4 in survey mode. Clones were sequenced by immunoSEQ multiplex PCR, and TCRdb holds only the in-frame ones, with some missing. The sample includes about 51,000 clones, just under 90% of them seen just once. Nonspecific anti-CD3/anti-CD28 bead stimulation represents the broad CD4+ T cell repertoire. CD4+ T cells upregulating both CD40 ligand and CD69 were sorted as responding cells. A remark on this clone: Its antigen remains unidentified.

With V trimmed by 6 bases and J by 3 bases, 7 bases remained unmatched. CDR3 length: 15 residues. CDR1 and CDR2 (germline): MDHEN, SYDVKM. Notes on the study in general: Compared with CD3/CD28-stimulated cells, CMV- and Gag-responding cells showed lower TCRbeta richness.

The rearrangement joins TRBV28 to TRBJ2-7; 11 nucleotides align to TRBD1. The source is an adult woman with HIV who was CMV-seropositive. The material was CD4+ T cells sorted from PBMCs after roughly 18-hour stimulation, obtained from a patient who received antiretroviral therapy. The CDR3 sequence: CASSRSGTGGYEQYF. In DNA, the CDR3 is TGTGCCAGCAGCCGATCCGGGACAGGGGGCTACGAGCAGTACTTC.